Following are 24 T cell receptor beta chains from one sample sequenced in a study of blood T cells in healthy people across ages. The authors ran a second PCR of 7 to 11 cycles using a sample-barcoded 5' primer and a J-beta primer mix. TCRdb itself ran the 5' RACE reads through MiXCR, one entry per CDR3 protein. The sample carries 2 million or so distinct CDR3 sequences, about 49% recorded once. The sequenced sample consisted of blood. The source is a woman aged 40 to 49 in good health.

This clonotype came up a few times. The CDR3 nucleotides read TGTGCCAGCAGCAAACCCGGGACACCTAAGAACAATGAGCAGTTCTTC. The encoded protein is CASSKPGTPKNNEQFF. This rearrangement joins TRBV12-3 or TRBV12-4 to TRBJ2-1, with D perhaps matching TRBD1 (6 bases). The CDR3 loop spans 16 amino acids. Trimming removed 6 bases at V and 5 bases at J, with 20 bases between.

In its sample, this clonotype was seen once. The rearrangement uses TRBV2 and TRBJ2-4; D is ambiguous. The DNA end favors TRBJ2-5, so the J call may be wrong. Germline V gene data show CDR1 as SNHLY and CDR2 as FYNNEI. CDR3 length: 14 amino acids. Written as DNA, the CDR3 is TGTGCCAGCAGTGATAGGGCAGCTAAAGAGACCCAGTACTTC. Protein: CASSDRAAKETQYF.

The chain recombines TRBV3-1 with TRBJ1-6; 9 bases are a match to TRBD1. Germline V gene data show CDR1 as LGHDT and CDR2 as YNNKEL (reference sequence). The CDR3 loop spans 17 amino acids. The V and J ends lost 1 base and 7 bases, in that order; junction bases with no gene match: 8. The CDR3 nucleotides read TGTGCCAGCAGCCAAGGCGGGACAGGGTGGGGGAATTCACCCCTCCACTTT. As protein: CASSQGGTGWGNSPLHF.

The chain recombines TRBV7-8 with TRBJ2-7; tentative D call: TRBD2 (5 bases). Germline CDR1 reads SGHVS; CDR2 reads FQNEAQ. Deletions cut 1 base from V and 2 bases from J, with 15 bases between. The CDR3 runs 16 residues. CDR3 protein: CASSLGVSGKPYEQYF. The CDR3 coding sequence is TGTGCCAGCAGCTTAGGAGTTTCCGGGAAACCCTACGAGCAGTACTTC.

Points on this clonotype: One junction end does not reproduce the germline sequence, and a read error may be involved. V is TRBV10-3 and J is TRBJ2-7; D is possibly TRBD1 (6 bases). Germline V gives CDR1 ENHRY, CDR2 SYGVKD. This CDR3 has 15 amino acids. The CDR3 coding sequence is TGTGTCATCAGGGACACCCAAGGGGTTTCCTACGAGCAGTACTTC. Translating it yields CVIRDTQGVSYEQYF.

The rearrangement links TRBV20-1 to TRBJ2-4, with D possibly matching TRBD2 (6 bases). The J call could be wrong; TRBJ2-7 is a better fit for the DNA end. There are 13 residues in the CDR3. Germline CDR1 is DFQATT and CDR2 is SNEGSKA (reference sequence). CDR3 DNA: TGCAGTGCTAGTTTTGGCGGGGCCTACGAGCAGTACTTC. Translated, it gives CSASFGGAYEQYF.

In regard to this clonotype: Mismatch with germline at one junction end may stem from a read error. This chain connects TRBV9 to TRBJ2-3; D is tentatively TRBD1 or TRBD2 (5 bases each). Germline loops: CDR1 SGDLS, CDR2 YYNGEE. The CDR3 loop spans 14 amino acids. The CDR3 sequence is CASSLGTEPDMQYF. The CDR3 coding sequence is TGTGCCAGCAGCCTGGGGACGGAACCAGATATGCAGTATTTT.

The chain links TRBV18 to TRBJ1-2; D is perhaps TRBD1 (5 bases). V lost 1 base to trimming and J lost 0 bases, with 9 bases between them. Germline CDR1 reads KGHSH; CDR2 reads LQKENI. This CDR3 has 15 residues. The CDR3 reads CASSPRQIANYGYTF. The CDR3 DNA reads TGTGCCAGCTCACCACGACAGATAGCTAACTATGGCTACACCTTC.

The V and J genes are TRBV7-9 and TRBJ1-2; 7 bases match TRBD1. Germline loops: CDR1 SEHNR, CDR2 FQNEAQ (reference sequence). The junction had 13 bases not matched to a gene; V was cut back by 5 bases and J by 1 base. The CDR3 loop spans 17 amino acids. The CDR3 spells CASSQSQGTAFNYGYTF. The DNA for the CDR3 is TGTGCCAGCAGCCAGAGCCAAGGGACAGCGTTTAACTATGGCTACACCTTC. Supplemented by reference TRBV7-9 and TRBJ1-2, the full variable domain reads DTGVSQNPRHKITKRGQNVTFRCDPISEHNRLYWYRQTLGQGPEFLTYFQNEAQLEKSRLLSDRFSAERPKGSFSTLEIQRTEQGDSAMYLCASSQSQGTAFNYGYTFGSGTRLTVV.

This clonotype was counted a few times. The chain is built from TRBV7-2 and TRBJ2-5, with D unclear. CDR1 is SGHTA, CDR2 FQGNSA, per germline. The CDR3 loop spans 15 amino acids. V gave up 5 bases and J gave up 5 bases, with 18 bases separating them. As DNA, the CDR3 is TGTGCCAGCAGCCCGCAACCTGGCCTTGGGGAGACCCAGTACTTC. Its protein product is CASSPQPGLGETQYF. Filled out from reference TRBV7-2 and TRBJ2-5, the complete variable domain reads GAGVSQSPSNKVTEKGKDVELRCDPISGHTALYWYRQSLGQGLEFLIYFQGNSAPDKSGLPSDRFSAERTGGSVSTLTIQRTQQEDSAVYLCASSPQPGLGETQYFGPGTRLLVL.

The chain joins TRBV4-2 to TRBJ2-1, with a weak D call TRBD2 (5 bases). The CDR3 runs to 12 residues. Germline CDR1 is LGHNA and CDR2 is YNFKEQ. V shed 4 bases and J shed 9 bases, with 10 bases lying between them. Written as DNA, the CDR3 is TGTGCCAGCAGCCTTGGACTTAGTGAGCAGTTCTTC. This codes for CASSLGLSEQFF.

CDR3 sequence: CASSLSSTGELFF. For the CDR3, the DNA is TGTGCCAGCAGCTTATCAAGCACCGGGGAGCTGTTTTTT. The V call is TRBV7-9, the J call TRBJ2-2; D remains ambiguous. CDR3 length equals 13 residues. Germline-derived CDR1 and CDR2 are SEHNR and FQNEAQ (reference sequence). Trimming stripped 2 bases from V and 4 bases from J, with 5 bases between.

The J gene is TRBJ2-7, the V gene TRBV11-2; TRBD2 matches 8 bases. Per the germline V gene, CDR1 is SGHAT and CDR2 is FQNNGV. CDR3 length: 15 amino acids. The trim removed 3 bases at V and 2 bases at J, leaving 6 bases unmatched. The CDR3: CASSFSGTPTYEQYF. For the CDR3, the DNA is TGTGCCAGCAGCTTTAGCGGGACCCCAACCTACGAGCAGTACTTC.

The chain joins TRBV28 to TRBJ2-5; D remains ambiguous. Germline CDR1 and CDR2: MDHEN and SYDVKM. The V end was cut by 5 bases, the J end by 7 bases, with 14 bases between. CDR3 length equals 13 residues. CDR3 in DNA: TGTGCCAGCAGTGTGGTCAAAACCGGGACCCAGTACTTC. Residues: CASSVVKTGTQYF.

Concerning this clonotype: The junction departs from the called germline gene at one end, perhaps through a read error. V usage is TRBV16 and J usage is TRBJ1-2; no reliable D call. Looked up from germline, CDR1 is KGHSY and CDR2 is FQNENV. CDR3 size: 18 residues. CDR3 amino acids: CASSELPLAETDHYGYTF. The CDR3, as DNA: TGTGCCAGCAGCGAACTCCCTCTTGCAGAAACAGACCACTATGGCTACACTTTC.

The rearrangement links TRBV6-4 to TRBJ2-1; 7 nucleotides match TRBD2. In germline, CDR1 is MRHNA, CDR2 SNTAGT. The CDR3 contains 15 residues. Trimming took 6 bases from V and 3 from J; bases not matched to a gene: 8. The CDR3 protein is CASSISGSGYNEQFF. DNA for the CDR3: TGTGCCAGCAGCATTAGCGGGTCCGGCTACAATGAGCAGTTCTTC.

The chain combines TRBV20-1 with TRBJ2-7; unclear D gene. V shed 0 bases and J shed 7 bases, with 16 bases lying between them. CDR1 and CDR2 from the germline V gene are DFQATT and SNEGSKA (reference sequence). The CDR3 runs 14 residues. CDR3 sequence reads: CSARDSAGRNEQYF. DNA for the CDR3: TGCAGTGCTAGAGATAGTGCCGGTAGGAATGAGCAGTACTTC.

This clonotype was recorded once. The V and J genes are TRBV27 and TRBJ2-7; 11 bases fit TRBD1. Germline loops: CDR1 MNHEY, CDR2 SMNVEV (reference sequence). The CDR3 spans 15 residues. The trim removed 10 bases at V and 3 bases at J, leaving 11 bases unmatched. Written as DNA, the CDR3 is TGTGCCACCAGCCCTACCGGGACAGGGGGCTACGAGCAGTACTTC. This sequence encodes CATSPTGTGGYEQYF.

The CDR3 region is CAIPEGLSEKLFF. Here the CDR3 DNA reads TGTGCCATCCCGGAGGGGCTGAGTGAAAAACTGTTTTTT. The chain has TRBV12-3 or TRBV12-4 and TRBJ1-4; D perhaps matches TRBD1 (5 bases). V was pared by 10 bases and J by 7 bases, with 16 bases between. This CDR3 region has 13 residues.

The chain recombines TRBV5-1 with TRBJ2-1; D is perhaps TRBD2 (5 bases). This CDR3 spans 13 amino acids. V was clipped by 4 bases and J by 8 bases, with 13 bases between them. CDR1 is SGHRS, CDR2 YFSETQ, per germline. The CDR3, as DNA: TGCGCCAGCAGCACCACCGGGAACTATGAGCAGTTCTTC. The encoded protein is CASSTTGNYEQFF.

CDR3 protein: CAHGAGQGRSEQYF. For the CDR3, the DNA is TGTGCCCACGGGGCTGGGCAGGGGCGTTCCGAGCAGTACTTC. The chain joins TRBV6-9 to TRBJ2-4; TRBD1 might be the D (6 bases). The DNA matches TRBJ2-7 better at its end, which makes the J call doubtful. The V gene's germline CDR1 is MNHGY and CDR2 SVAAGI. CDR3 length: 14 residues.

In its sample, this clonotype was seen once. The rearrangement links TRBV6-1 to TRBJ2-7, with TRBD1 matching 9 bases. Germline assignment: CDR1 MNHNS and CDR2 SASEGT. The CDR3 length is 15 residues. The V gene end was trimmed by 11 bases and the J gene end by 2 bases; junction bases not matched to a gene: 13. Here the CDR3 reads CASSDRGLSPYEQYF. The CDR3 DNA follows: TGTGCCTCCTCGGACAGGGGACTAAGCCCCTACGAGCAGTACTTC.

The genes are TRBV6-5 and TRBJ2-5; 10 nucleotides agree with TRBD2. This CDR3 is built from 18 residues. The germline CDR1 and CDR2 sequences are MNHEY and SVGAGI. V gave up 2 bases and J gave up 2 bases; unmatched junction bases: 11. The CDR3 bases are TGTGCCAGCAGTTACCAAAGCGGGGGGGCTTCCCGGCAAGAGACCCAGTACTTC. It codes for CASSYQSGGASRQETQYF.

V gene TRBV4-2 combines with J gene TRBJ1-2, with TRBD1 matching 9 bases. The V gene's germline CDR1 is LGHNA and CDR2 YNFKEQ. V dropped 4 bases and J dropped 8; count of bases not matched to a gene: 14. CDR3 length: 16 amino acids. The CDR3 is CASSPRAGQGLWGYTF. CDR3 DNA sequence: TGTGCCAGCAGCCCACGAGCCGGACAGGGGCTGTGGGGCTACACCTTC.